This T cell receptor (beta chain) appears in the sequencing data of a study of monozygotic twins with inflammatory bowel disease. This CDR3 is 17 amino acids long. Germline CDR1 and CDR2: MGHRA and YSYEKL. TCRdb processed the 5' RACE reads again and assigns one entry to each CDR3 protein, with no DNA. This sample contains around 410,000 distinct CDR3 sequences. The chain links TRBV4-1 to TRBJ2-4; TCRdb's D call, TRBD1, is unchecked because there is no DNA. The source material was blood. This sequence was found in a human donor with ulcerative colitis or Crohn's disease, or a healthy co-twin of an affected twin (not recorded which). The CDR3 sequence is CASSQEVTVVAKNIQYF.